Reported below is one T cell receptor (beta chain). Its antigen is undetermined. Healthy bone marrow donors formed the donor group. The sample originates from a study of cytomegalovirus exposure and HLA in healthy donors. Across the whole study: Ancestry clustering placed more than 65% of about 400 genotyped donors in the Caucasian-associated cluster. Study results and limitations: When presence/absence was analysed, sequencing depth was taken to be roughly uniform across donors. It emerged from a later analysis that several of the most significant clusters appeared to be linked to common viral pathogens.

This CDR3 is built from 15 residues. V lost 1 base, J lost 6 bases, and 14 bases lay in between. Germline V gene data show CDR1 as SGHTS and CDR2 as YDEGEE. PCR was performed using 60 Vbeta and 13 Jbeta primers. Assay: immunoSEQ multiplex PCR; the TCRdb copy retains only in-frame clones and omits some. The data contain 120,000 to 150,000 clones, roughly 65% of them singletons. Sequencing input: PBMCs. The chain carries TRBV5-8 and TRBJ1-5; maybe TRBD1 (6 bases). The source is a man in his sixties in good health and CMV-seronegative. The DNA for the CDR3 is TGTGCCAGCAGCTTGTTTGGGGGCCTGGGTCAGCCCCAGCATTTT. This encodes CASSLFGGLGQPQHF.